This T cell receptor beta chain was sequenced for a study of OX40 agonist ivuxolimab in advanced cancers. In regard to this clone: The antigen remains unidentified.

Sequencing was performed with immunoSEQ multiplex PCR; in TCRdb, only in-frame clones are kept and a portion is missing. The table records around 48,000 clones, 70% to 90% of them present only once. In germline, CDR1 is MGHRA, CDR2 YSYEKL. The CDR3 has 17 amino acids. Unmatched junction bases numbered 9, after V lost 1 base and J lost 1 base. Whole-study results and caveats: It was also the case that some nonresponders had low normalized T-cell clonal expansion. CD4+ and CD8+ blood T cells expanded clonally by week 6 at 0.1 to 3.0 mg/kg.

This TCR came from an adult with an advanced solid tumor such as melanoma, head and neck, liver or kidney cancer. This chain connects TRBV4-1 to TRBJ2-5; 7 bases fit TRBD1. The material was CD4+ or CD8+ T cells sorted from blood, obtained in a trial of the OX40 agonist ivuxolimab. The CDR3: CASSQGRDSLFQETQYF. The CDR3 coding sequence is TGCGCCAGCAGCCAAGGCCGGGACAGCCTCTTCCAAGAGACCCAGTACTTC.